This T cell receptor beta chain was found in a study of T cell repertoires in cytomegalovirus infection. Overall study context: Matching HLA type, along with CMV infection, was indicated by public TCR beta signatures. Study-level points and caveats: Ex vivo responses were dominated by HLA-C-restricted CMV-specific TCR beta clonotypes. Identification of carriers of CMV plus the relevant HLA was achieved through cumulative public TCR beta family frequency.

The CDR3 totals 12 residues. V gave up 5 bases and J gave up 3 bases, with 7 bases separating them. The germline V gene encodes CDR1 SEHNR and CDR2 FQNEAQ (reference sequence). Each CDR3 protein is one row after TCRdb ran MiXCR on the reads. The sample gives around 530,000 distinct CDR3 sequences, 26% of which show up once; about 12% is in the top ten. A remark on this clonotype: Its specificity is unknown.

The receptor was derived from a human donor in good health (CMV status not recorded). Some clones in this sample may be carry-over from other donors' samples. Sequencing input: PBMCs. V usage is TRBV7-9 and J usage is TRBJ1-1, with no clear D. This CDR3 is CASSNGDTEAFF. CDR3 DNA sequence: TGTGCCAGCAGCAACGGGGACACTGAAGCTTTCTTT. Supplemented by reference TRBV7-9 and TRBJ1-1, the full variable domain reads DTGVSQNPRHKITKRGQNVTFRCDPISEHNRLYWYRQTLGQGPEFLTYFQNEAQLEKSRLLSDRFSAERPKGSFSTLEIQRTEQGDSAMYLCASSNGDTEAFFGQGTRLTVV.